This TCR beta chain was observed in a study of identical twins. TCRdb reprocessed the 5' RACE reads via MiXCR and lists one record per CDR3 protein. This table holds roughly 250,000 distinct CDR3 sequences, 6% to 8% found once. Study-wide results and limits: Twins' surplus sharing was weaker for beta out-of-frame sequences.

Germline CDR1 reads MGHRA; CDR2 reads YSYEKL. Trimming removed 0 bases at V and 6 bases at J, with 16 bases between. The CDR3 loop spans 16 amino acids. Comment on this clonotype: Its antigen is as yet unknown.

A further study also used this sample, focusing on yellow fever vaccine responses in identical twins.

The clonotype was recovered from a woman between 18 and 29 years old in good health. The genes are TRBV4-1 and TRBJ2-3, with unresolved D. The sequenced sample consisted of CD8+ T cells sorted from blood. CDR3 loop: CASSQESRPTGDTQYF. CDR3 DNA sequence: TGCGCCAGCAGCCAAGAATCTAGGCCGACCGGGGATACGCAGTATTTT.